This T cell receptor (beta chain) was sequenced for a study of blood T cell repertoires in COVID-19 (dated by TCRdb to 2018 to 2020). For the wider study: Samples from collaborators originated in the United States, Italy and Spain and spanned both the acute and convalescent phases of COVID-19. The prospective study material was composed of cDNA or gDNA derived from T cells, B-cell-depleted T cells, or PBMCs. Deeply sampled blood TCRbeta repertoires from subjects exposed to, actively infected with, or recovered from COVID-19 were included in the dataset. Sample metadata almost always included a de-identified subject ID, COVID-19 status, age in years and sex. Where available, HLA class I and class II types were taken from metadata supplied by the sample provider and were not determined by assay-based typing. The samples were drawn from two sources: the first 160 participants of the ongoing ImmuneRACE study, and 1,200 or so subjects contributed by 6 global collaborators. The repertoires were released in a freely available public database meant as a resource for research on the immune response to SARS-CoV-2.

Participants in the prospective study were enrolled through a virtual design, were aged 18 to 89 years, and lived in approximately 25 United States geographic areas. To assign participants to cohorts, the prospective study relied on clinical history that participants themselves reported in a screening survey and a study questionnaire. ImmuneRACE Cohort 3 recovered participants were defined by two consecutive negative NP/OP PCR tests, healthcare professional clearance, or symptom resolution. Mobile phlebotomists in the prospective study collected whole blood, serum and a nasopharyngeal or oropharyngeal swab from every participant. Additional blood draws and questionnaires over a 2-month period could optionally be provided by prospective study participants. Before DNA extraction, prospective study blood samples were shipped either frozen or at room temperature. The CDR3 numbers 15 residues from cysteine through phenylalanine. The only DNA kept is the CDR3, 45 bases in frame from the first base. Trimming removed 0 bases from V and 4 bases from J, leaving 11 bases between the germline ends. CDR1 SGHKS and CDR2 YYEKEE are derived from the germline V gene (reference sequence).

Note on this clone: No cognate antigen has been identified for it. Base qualities are not at hand, and no much larger clone is one base apart.

General study outcomes and caveats: How much clinical and demographic metadata was included differed by source and by participant, and the metadata was provided uncurated.

TCRbeta CDR3 regions were amplified from genomic DNA using the immunoSEQ Assay, a bias-controlled multiplex PCR. As for the authors' bioinformatics: The number of nucleated cells in each sample was estimated by amplification of reference gene primers within the assay. To quantify the absolute abundance of each unique TCRbeta CDR3 rearrangement, sequence reads were collapsed and filtered. For each sample, productive Simpson clonality was calculated as the square root of Simpson's diversity index over productive rearrangements. Drawn from immuneACCESS, this table holds only the in-frame rearrangements with V and J called that TCRdb kept. Clones are partly lost; checked studies trace under half to an unresolved V gene and leave the rest unexplained. From that table come the V and J calls and clone size; the DNA was used to work out D and trimming. Counted in this sample were fewer than 300,000 clones; 86% of them appeared once. Around 15% of the sample is in the top ten clones.

Sequenced input: PBMCs or T cells enriched from blood (not recorded which). The chain was built from TRBV5-5 and TRBJ1-5, and TRBD1 may be the D gene, going by 5 matching bases. The sequence was obtained from a man between 18 and 35 years old who had recovered from COVID-19. The CDR3: CASSLEGWRNQPQHF. The DNA sequence is as follows: TGTGCCAGCAGCTTGGAGGGGTGGCGGAATCAGCCCCAGCATTTT.